The clone carrying this TCR beta chain was found once. The data were obtained in a study of blood T cell repertoires in COVID-19. Across the study: Donors in the United States, Italy and Spain gave samples during acute or convalescent COVID-19. T cells, B-cell-depleted T cells, or PBMCs supplied cDNA or gDNA.

Clones were sequenced by immunoSEQ multiplex PCR, and TCRdb holds only the in-frame ones, with some missing. The profile shows hundreds of thousands of clones, approximately 90% of them singletons. Enrollees, about 18 to 89 years old, lived in about two dozen US areas. Cohorts were based on clinical histories the participants reported. The junction had 4 bases not matched to a gene; V was cut back by 2 bases and J by 4 bases. This CDR3 is 15 amino acids long. Germline values: CDR1 MDHEN, CDR2 SYDVKM. The chain links TRBV28 to TRBJ1-1; TRBD1 agrees at 10 bases. The sequence was obtained from a woman between 25 and 40 years old who had recovered from COVID-19. Sequencing used PBMCs or T cells enriched from blood (not recorded which). CDR3 region: CASSLDRGLSTEAFF. The CDR3 DNA follows: TGTGCCAGCAGTTTAGACAGGGGGCTTAGCACTGAAGCTTTCTTT. Full variable domain (remainder filled in from reference TRBV28 and TRBJ1-1): DVKVTQSSRYLVKRTGEKVFLECVQDMDHENMFWYRQDPGLGLRLIYFSYDVKMKEKGDIPEGYSVSREKKERFSLILESASTNQTSMYLCASSLDRGLSTEAFFGQGTRLTVV.